This T cell receptor beta chain was found in a study of CD8 T cells in Susac syndrome (dated by TCRdb to about 2019). In terms of the full investigation: Of the Susac syndrome patients who were sequenced, five or six had clinically active disease and about 8 were in clinical remission. Clonality of the CD8+ T cell repertoire was compared between about a dozen healthy donors, about 14 Susac syndrome patients and about 15 multiple sclerosis patients. Whether CD8+ T cell activation and differentiation in Susac syndrome was antigen driven was tested using repertoire sequencing. At blood withdrawal, Susac syndrome patients were therapy-naive, treated with corticosteroids (with IVIg additionally given to some), or treated with IVIg alone. What the authors observed across the whole study: CD8+ repertoires in Susac syndrome showed clonal expansion, which was highest in CD8+ TEMRA cells and was greater in clinically active patients than in remitting patients. The study acknowledged that relatively few individuals were included in the TCR sequencing and HLA analysis. Looking at Susac-specific public clones, the researchers identified 15 to 20 in the total CD8+ repertoire and roughly 5 in the CD8+ TEMRA repertoire.

Concerning this clonotype itself: It lacks a known antigen. The input lacks base qualities; no much larger clone sits a single base away.

High-throughput TCR beta sequencing profiled peripheral blood CD8+ and CD4+ T cells from healthy donors, Susac syndrome patients and multiple sclerosis patients. The Susac syndrome patients fulfilled recently defined diagnostic criteria for definite or probable disease. CD8+ TEMRA cells were enriched by FACS, while bulk CD8+ and CD4+ T cells were purified by magnetic negative isolation. Blood was collected in EDTA tubes and processed within 24 hours, with PBMCs isolated through density gradient centrifugation. PBMCs intended for TCR sequencing were frozen in liquid nitrogen and were later thawed in a 37 degrees C water bath. A purity of at least 90% was achieved for sorted or isolated CD4+, CD8+ and CD8+ TEMRA cells. RNA was extracted using the RNeasy kit, and roughly 0.5 to 1 microgram was reverse transcribed with random hexamers. The immunoSEQ multiplex PCR assay, which covers 54 Vbeta and 13 Jbeta segments, was used to amplify TCR beta CDR3 regions. Bias from PCR amplification was corrected by using a synthetic template baseline for primer optimization and for computational correction. The original methods were these. Reads were annotated to V, D and J genes according to IMGT and were analyzed with immunoSEQ Analyzer, with only productive sequences retained. Clonality was computed as one minus Shannon entropy normalized by log2 of the number of productive unique sequences. For each patient and control, public and private clones were evaluated among the 100 most prevalent clones. Clones were defined as Susac-specific when absent from the healthy and MS cohorts, from about a thousand published viral clones and from other ImmuneACCESS disease sequences. TCRdb cleaned the public reads at Q25 with fastp, built clones with MiXCR and kept in-frame beta chains. Rows merge per CDR3 protein into single entries with the most common DNA and genes. The V and J calls and clone size are TCRdb's, not the authors'. The sample table contains around 170,000 distinct CDR3 sequences; only one count was recorded for roughly 94% of them. The leading ten clones occupy approximately 0.16% of the sample.

The sequence came from a human donor with Susac syndrome. Input material: CD8+ T cells from PBMCs.

This receptor has the CDR3 CAWSVRFPREAEGEKLFF. The DNA sequence follows: TGTGCCTGGAGTGTAAGATTCCCTCGGGAAGCAGAAGGGGAAAAACTGTTTTTT. The rearranged segments are TRBV30 and TRBJ1-4, with the D gene not confidently named. The CDR3 runs 18 amino acids, cysteine and phenylalanine included. Left in the record is the CDR3 DNA by itself, 54 bases read in frame from the first base. CDR1 and CDR2 are read off the germline V gene (reference sequence) as GTSNPN and SVGIG. V is clipped by 0 bases and J by 8 bases, and the sequence between their germline boundaries is 25 bases long. With the rest looked up from the reference TRBV30 and TRBJ1-4 genes rather than sequenced, the full variable domain is SQTIHQWPATLVQPVGSPLSLECTVEGTSNPNLYWYRQAAGRGLQLLFYSVGIGQISSEVPQNLSASRPQDRQFILSSKKLLLSDSGFYLCAWSVRFPREAEGEKLFFGSGTQLSVL.